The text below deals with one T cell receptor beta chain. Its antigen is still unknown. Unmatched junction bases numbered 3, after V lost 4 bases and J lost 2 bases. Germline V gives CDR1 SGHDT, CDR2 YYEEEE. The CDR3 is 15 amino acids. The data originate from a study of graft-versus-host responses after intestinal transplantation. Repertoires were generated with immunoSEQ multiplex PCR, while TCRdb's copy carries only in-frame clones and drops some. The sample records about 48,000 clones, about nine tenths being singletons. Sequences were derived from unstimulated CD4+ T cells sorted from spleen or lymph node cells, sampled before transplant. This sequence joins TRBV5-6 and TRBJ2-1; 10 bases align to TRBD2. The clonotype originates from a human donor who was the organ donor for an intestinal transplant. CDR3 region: CASSPSGRAYNEQFF. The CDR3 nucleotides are TGTGCCAGCAGCCCAAGCGGGAGGGCCTACAATGAGCAGTTCTTC.